Following are 26 T cell receptor beta chains from one sample sequenced in a study of CD8 T cells in ankylosing spondylitis. General study findings and limits: A motif in TCR beta, a set of roughly eight highly homologous variants, appeared characteristic of ankylosing spondylitis blood.

TCRdb re-derived calls from the 5' RACE reads in MiXCR, one entry per CDR3 protein. The sample has more than 650,000 distinct CDR3 sequences, 12% seen once. No antigen has been identified for these receptors. The sequenced material came from blood, either unsorted or a sorted T cell fraction (not recorded which). Source of these receptors: a male donor with ankylosing spondylitis.

This clonotype is a singleton in its sample. The chain employs TRBV10-1 and TRBJ2-2, with 9 bases fitting TRBD2. This CDR3 has 15 residues. Germline V gene lookup returns CDR1 WNHNN and CDR2 SYGVQD (reference sequence). Trimming removed 8 bases from V and 7 bases from J; junction bases left unmatched: 11. CDR3 nucleotide sequence: TGCGCCAGCGCGGCTAGCGGGGTTGCCGGCGGGGAGCTGTTTTTT. Translated, it gives CASAASGVAGGELFF.

This clonotype was seen many times. The chain links TRBV20-1 to TRBJ2-5; TRBD2 is a possible D gene (6 bases). Germline V CDR1 and CDR2: DFQATT, SNEGSKA (reference sequence). The CDR3 is 13 amino acids. Trimming removed 6 bases at V and 2 bases at J, with 13 bases between. The CDR3 sequence is CSAFLREQETQYF. As DNA, the CDR3 is TGCAGTGCCTTTCTCCGGGAGCAAGAGACCCAGTACTTC.

This chain links TRBV15 with TRBJ2-7, with 9 bases identical to TRBD2. Germline trimming cut 2 bases from V and 5 bases from J; bases unmatched to any gene: 22. The CDR3 runs to 20 residues. The germline CDR1 and CDR2 sequences are LNHNV and YYDKDF (reference sequence). Here the CDR3 DNA reads TGTGCCACCAGCAGACGAACGCCCGGGACTAGCTGGGGGAGAGTGCACGAGCAGTACTTC. The encoded protein is CATSRRTPGTSWGRVHEQYF.

The chain links TRBV20-1 to TRBJ2-5, with D possibly TRBD2 on 5 matching bases. The V gene lost 2 bases and the J gene lost 4 bases, with 14 bases spanning the gap. Germline V gene data show CDR1 as DFQATT and CDR2 as SNEGSKA (reference sequence). The CDR3 runs 14 residues. The DNA of the CDR3 is TGCAGTGCTAGAAATGGTCTAGCACGAGAGACCCAGTACTTC. Translation: CSARNGLARETQYF.

The sample holds a few counts of this clonotype. The V and J genes are TRBV20-1 and TRBJ2-4; no clear D gene. Germline CDR1 reads DFQATT; CDR2 reads SNEGSKA (reference sequence). The germline V and J ends were trimmed by 2 bases and 8 bases, with 7 bases remaining between them. The CDR3 contains 11 residues. The CDR3 reads CSARSGDIQYF. Here the CDR3 DNA reads TGCAGTGCTAGATCTGGGGACATTCAGTACTTC.

As concerns this clonotype: Likely a read error: the CDR3 ends without its conserved phenylalanine or tryptophan. The rearrangement joins TRBV28 to TRBJ2-5, with D uncertain. This CDR3 region has 15 residues. With 3 bases removed from V and 0 bases from J, the gap between germline ends came to 11 bases. CDR1 and CDR2 from the germline V gene are MDHEN and SYDVKM. CDR3 sequence (DNA): TGTGCCAGCAGTTTGGGATCGTTGTACCAAGAGACCCAGTACTAC. Amino acid sequence: CASSLGSLYQETQYY.

The genes are TRBV7-9 and TRBJ1-2, with 7 bases aligning to TRBD1. J was trimmed by 8 bases and V by 5 bases; bases with no gene match: 11. The CDR3 length is 14 residues. CDR1 and CDR2 from the germline V gene are SEHNR and FQNEAQ (reference sequence). The CDR3 DNA reads TGTGCCAGCAGCCCACAGGGGACTGTGACCGGCTACACCTTC. Translating it yields CASSPQGTVTGYTF.

This clonotype has just a few counts. The chain links TRBV6-1 to TRBJ1-4, with D possibly matching TRBD1 (5 bases). Germline V gives CDR1 MNHNS, CDR2 SASEGT. V lost 6 bases, J lost 6 bases, and 14 bases lay in between. The CDR3 covers 14 residues. CDR3 nucleotides: TGTGCCAGCAGGCGGGACCCTCGAGATGAAAAACTGTTTTTT. As protein: CASRRDPRDEKLFF.

This clonotype was picked up many times. The J gene is TRBJ2-7, the V gene TRBV20-1; D gene ambiguous. V gave up 6 bases and J gave up 2 bases, with 11 bases separating them. The V gene's germline CDR1 is DFQATT and CDR2 SNEGSKA (reference sequence). CDR3 length: 12 residues. The CDR3 loop reads CSAITRTYEQYF. In DNA, the CDR3 is TGCAGTGCGATCACACGAACCTACGAGCAGTACTTC.

This clonotype showed up just a few times. This sequence joins TRBV29-1 and TRBJ2-1, with 8 positions matching TRBD2. In germline, CDR1 is SQVTM, CDR2 ANQGSEA. The CDR3 length is 15 residues. With V trimmed by 6 bases and J by 1 base, 8 bases remained unmatched. The CDR3 nucleotides read TGCAGCGTCCTCCTAGCGGGCTATTCCTACAATGAGCAGTTCTTC. Translating gives CSVLLAGYSYNEQFF.

This clonotype was detected a few times. This sequence joins TRBV7-2 and TRBJ1-5, with D hard to call. Trimming took off 2 bases at V and 3 bases at J, with 8 bases between the two ends. Germline V gene data show CDR1 as SGHTA and CDR2 as FQGNSA. This CDR3 comprises 14 residues. CDR3 sequence: CASSLRTFNQPQHF. The CDR3, as DNA: TGTGCCAGCAGCTTAAGGACCTTCAATCAGCCCCAGCATTTT.

This clonotype was counted many times. This chain connects TRBV7-9 to TRBJ2-6; D is unclear. Germline CDR1 reads SEHNR; CDR2 reads FQNEAQ (reference sequence). V dropped 1 base and J dropped 0 bases, with 4 bases sitting between them. This CDR3 is built from 15 residues. The DNA of the CDR3 is TGTGCCAGCAGCTTAGAGAACTCTGGGGCCAACGTCCTGACTTTC. It is translated as CASSLENSGANVLTF.

This chain uses TRBV5-1 with TRBJ2-7; the D gene could be TRBD1 or TRBD2 (5 bases each). Germline CDR1 is SGHRS and CDR2 is YFSETQ. V was cut by 4 bases and J by 5 bases, with 22 bases left in between. This CDR3 has 16 amino acids. This CDR3 reads CASSRGGPPTDNEQYF. As DNA, the CDR3 is TGCGCCAGCAGCCGAGGCGGGCCGCCCACGGACAACGAGCAGTACTTC. The variable domain in full, completed from reference TRBV5-1 and TRBJ2-7, reads KAGVTQTPRYLIKTRGQQVTLSCSPISGHRSVSWYQQTPGQGLQFLFEYFSETQRNKGNFPGRFSGRQFSNSRSEMNVSTLELGDSALYLCASSRGGPPTDNEQYFGPGTRLTVT.

This clonotype was counted a few times. This rearrangement joins TRBV12-3 or TRBV12-4 to TRBJ1-2; possibly TRBD1 for D (6 bases). The CDR3 contains 14 residues. V lost 6 bases to trimming and J lost 4 bases, with 15 bases between them. This CDR3 is CASSRTDSAYGYTF. The CDR3, as DNA: TGTGCCAGCAGCCGGACAGACTCAGCCTATGGCTACACCTTC.

The V gene is TRBV6-1, the J gene TRBJ1-5, with TRBD1 as a possible D gene (5 bases). The germline CDR1 and CDR2 sequences are MNHNS and SASEGT. Trimming took 4 bases from V and 6 from J, leaving 13 bases between them. This CDR3 spans 14 amino acids. The CDR3 nucleotides read TGTGCCAGCAGTGGCCCCGGGGGGAGTCAGCCCCAGCATTTT. It is translated as CASSGPGGSQPQHF.

This clonotype occurred many times. The rearrangement links TRBV6-1 to TRBJ1-2, with TRBD1 matching 7 bases. V shed 3 bases, J shed 8 bases, and the junction held 9 bases outside the gene matches. Germline V gives CDR1 MNHNS, CDR2 SASEGT. This CDR3 has 14 amino acids. Here the CDR3 reads CASSEQGGIKGYTF. CDR3 nucleotide sequence: TGTGCCAGCAGTGAGCAGGGGGGGATTAAAGGCTACACCTTC.

This clonotype was observed many times. V is TRBV7-8 and J is TRBJ1-6; D possibly corresponds to TRBD1 (6 bases). Germline CDR1 reads SGHVS; CDR2 reads FQNEAQ. V lost 2 bases to trimming and J lost 10 bases, with 15 bases between them. CDR3 size: 15 residues. The CDR3 loop reads CASSLPRTVGSPLHF. The CDR3 nucleotides read TGTGCCAGCAGCTTACCGCGGACAGTAGGATCACCCCTCCACTTT.

The CDR3 sequence is CSARDPSGGSQETQYF. CDR3 sequence (DNA): TGCAGTGCTAGAGATCCTAGCGGGGGCTCCCAAGAGACCCAGTACTTC. The chain couples TRBV20-1 to TRBJ2-5; 10 bases are a match to TRBD2. Germline V gives CDR1 DFQATT, CDR2 SNEGSKA (reference sequence). The CDR3 spans 16 residues. The V and J ends lost 0 bases and 1 base, in that order; junction bases with no gene match: 5.

Only a few counts were recorded for this clonotype. The chain links TRBV9 to TRBJ1-1, with 7 bases lining up with TRBD1. The CDR3 has 15 amino acids. Unmatched junction bases numbered 7, after V lost 3 bases and J lost 2 bases. The germline V gene has CDR1 SGDLS and CDR2 YYNGEE. This chain's CDR3 is CASSARTGGNTEAFF. CDR3 nucleotides: TGTGCCAGCAGCGCCCGGACAGGAGGAAACACTGAAGCTTTCTTT.

Here the CDR3 reads CSATGAHTEAFF. CDR3 nucleotides: TGCAGTGCAACGGGGGCCCACACTGAAGCTTTCTTT. This chain joins TRBV20-1 and TRBJ1-1; possibly TRBD1 for D (6 bases). Trimming cost V 6 bases and J 3 bases, with 11 bases left between them. The CDR3 runs 12 residues. CDR1 is DFQATT and CDR2 is SNEGSKA in the germline V gene (reference sequence).

The chain links TRBV7-9 to TRBJ2-1; 8 bases are shared with TRBD1. The J segment lost 9 bases and the V segment lost 6 bases, leaving 4 bases of the junction unmatched. Germline CDR1 and CDR2: SEHNR and FQNEAQ (reference sequence). The CDR3 contains 12 residues. The CDR3 reads CASSFDRGEQFF. DNA of the CDR3: TGTGCCAGCAGTTTCGACAGGGGTGAGCAGTTCTTC. Using reference TRBV7-9 and TRBJ2-1 for the parts outside the CDR3, the full variable domain is DTGVSQNPRHKITKRGQNVTFRCDPISEHNRLYWYRQTLGQGPEFLTYFQNEAQLEKSRLLSDRFSAERPKGSFSTLEIQRTEQGDSAMYLCASSFDRGEQFFGPGTRLTVL.

In its sample, this clonotype was seen many times. The V and J genes are TRBV7-8 and TRBJ2-3, with 11 bases matching TRBD2. Germline V gene lookup returns CDR1 SGHVS and CDR2 FQNEAQ. The CDR3 runs to 14 residues. V lost 2 bases to trimming and J lost 11 bases; unmatched junction nucleotides: 6. CDR3 sequence reads: CASSLSLAGGWQYF. CDR3 coding DNA: TGTGCCAGCAGCTTAAGTCTAGCGGGAGGATGGCAGTATTTT.

This clonotype was counted only a few times. The CDR3 sequence is CASSHRDKSSYEQYF. The CDR3 DNA follows: TGCGCCAGCAGCCATCGCGACAAGAGCTCCTACGAGCAGTACTTC. V and J are TRBV4-3 and TRBJ2-7; no definite D call. The V gene's germline CDR1 is LGHNA and CDR2 YSLEER. V was shortened by 3 bases and J by 0 bases, with 12 bases between the two germline ends. The CDR3 loop spans 15 amino acids.

This clonotype was seen only a few times. The chain combines TRBV5-6 with TRBJ2-3; 8 bases agree with TRBD2. The germline gives CDR1 SGHDT, CDR2 YYEEEE. The CDR3 runs 15 residues. V was clipped by 4 bases and J by 4 bases; unmatched bases: 8. CDR3 coding DNA: TGTGCCAGCAGCGCGGTGGGGCGGGAGGCAGATACGCAGTATTTT. This gives the protein CASSAVGREADTQYF.

CDR3 sequence: CSASKTGGGPGANVLTF. DNA for the CDR3: TGCAGTGCTAGTAAGACAGGGGGCGGGCCTGGGGCCAACGTCCTGACTTTC. The chain links TRBV20-1 to TRBJ2-6; 10 bases match TRBD1. The CDR3 sequence is 17 residues long. Germline trimming cut 3 bases from V and 2 bases from J; bases unmatched to any gene: 7. Per the germline V gene, CDR1 is DFQATT and CDR2 is SNEGSKA (reference sequence).

The J gene is TRBJ2-5, the V gene TRBV18; maybe TRBD1 (5 bases). Germline CDR1 reads KGHSH; CDR2 reads LQKENI. Trimming took off 3 bases at V and 5 bases at J, with 13 bases between the two ends. There are 14 residues in the CDR3. CDR3 region: CASSPSRESETQYF. DNA for the CDR3: TGTGCCAGCTCACCTTCCAGGGAAAGTGAGACCCAGTACTTC. The entire variable domain, with the rest obtained from reference TRBV18 and TRBJ2-5, is as follows: NAGVMQNPRHLVRRRGQEARLRCSPMKGHSHVYWYRQLPEEGLKFMVYLQKENIIDESGMPKERFSAEFPKEGPSILRIQQVVRGDSAAYFCASSPSRESETQYFGPGTRLLVL.